This TCR beta chain was sequenced for a study of shared clonotypes between healthy human individuals. The germline V and J ends were trimmed by 0 bases and 0 bases, with 9 bases remaining between them. The CDR3 contains 16 residues. Germline loops: CDR1 SGHRS, CDR2 YFSETQ. Some clones are missing from TCRdb's copy, which holds only in-frame ones; the method was immunoSEQ multiplex PCR. The table records hundreds of thousands of clones, roughly 70% of them present only once. The source material was memory CD4+ T cells sorted from blood. As for subset: CD45RA-negative fraction. The chain recombines TRBV5-1 with TRBJ2-2, with D unclear. The receptor was isolated from a man aged 25-40 years in good health. The CDR3 DNA reads as TGCGCCAGCAGCTTGGATGTGAGAACGAACACCGGGGAGCTGTTTTTT. Its protein product is CASSLDVRTNTGELFF.